This T cell receptor (beta chain) comes out of a study of early T cells in non-severe SARS-CoV-2 infection. For the study at large: Sequencing was performed on bulk RNA from unsorted whole blood, leaving chains unpaired.

This CDR3 has 13 residues. Trimming shortened V by 6 bases and J by 2 bases, and 11 bases separated the two germline ends. Germline assignment: CDR1 DFQATT and CDR2 SNEGSKA (reference sequence). Study-wide findings and caveats: Missing private and CD4 specificities, VDJdb matching favored anti-spike CD8 responses.

Worth noting for this clonotype: Its antigen remains unidentified.

cDNA molecules, individually, were tagged with unique molecular identifiers. Using its own MiXCR run on the 5' RACE reads, TCRdb lists one record per CDR3 protein. The repertoire includes about 47,000 distinct CDR3 sequences, around 10% of them detected once, and over 4.5% sits in the top ten. J is TRBJ2-1 and V is TRBV20-1; possible D gene TRBD2, 6 bases. Sequencing was performed on whole blood, taken at baseline. The TCR was taken from an adult who was a healthcare worker with PCR-confirmed SARS-CoV-2 infection or an uninfected control (not recorded which). The CDR3 nucleotides are TGCAGTGCCCGGGCTAGCGCCTACAATGAGCAGTTCTTC. Translation: CSARASAYNEQFF.